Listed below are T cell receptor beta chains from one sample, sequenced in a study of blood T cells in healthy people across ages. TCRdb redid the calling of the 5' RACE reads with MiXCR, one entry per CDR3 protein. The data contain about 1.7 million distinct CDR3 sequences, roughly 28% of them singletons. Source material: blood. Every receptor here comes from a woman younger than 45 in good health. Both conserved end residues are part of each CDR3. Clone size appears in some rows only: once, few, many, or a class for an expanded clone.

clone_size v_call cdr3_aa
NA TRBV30 CAWAGQGGQPQHF
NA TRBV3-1 CASSPGSGTYEQYF
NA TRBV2 CASSSDTPTNEQFF
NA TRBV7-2 CASSLMGQGEKLFF
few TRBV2 CASSKDRLGTQPQHF
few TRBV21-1 CASSKYGGLDGYTF
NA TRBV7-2 CASSLFEREGLNEQFF
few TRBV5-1 CASSLDAPNTEAFF
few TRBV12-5 CASGLTGQGDREQFF
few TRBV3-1 CASSQNPLAGGPDTQYF
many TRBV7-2 CASSLGWGSGELREQYF
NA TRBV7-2 CASSLWGPAKEAFF
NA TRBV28 CASSARLIVGGSTF
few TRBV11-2 CASSPPVTGPETQYF
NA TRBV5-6 CASRRTGGRETQYF
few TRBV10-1 CASSSFGRDEDTQYF
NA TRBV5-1 CASSYRDRDPYEQYF
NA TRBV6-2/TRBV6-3 CASTSSGRYEQYF
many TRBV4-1 CASSPGGLNQPQHF
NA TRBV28 CASSLRQGRETRYF
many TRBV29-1 CSVEDRVGQETQYF
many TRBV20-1 CSATGGTGWADTQYF
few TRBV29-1 CSVAAAQGAGETQYF
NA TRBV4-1 CASSQVTRGEQFF